This paragraph covers one T cell receptor beta chain sequence. CDR1 and CDR2 (germline): SGHRS, YFSETQ. The CDR3 covers 14 residues. V was trimmed by 2 bases and J by 2 bases, leaving 9 bases between them. The people who gave samples were healthy Caucasians from Russia, aged roughly 6 to 90. The sample is drawn from a study of blood T cells in healthy people across ages. Together with a sample-barcoded 5' primer, a J-beta primer mix was included in a second PCR lasting 7 to 11 cycles. In TCRdb, the 5' RACE reads were re-called with MiXCR into one record per CDR3 protein. The table has some 1.4 million distinct CDR3 sequences, 42% seen once.

The V and J genes are TRBV5-1 and TRBJ2-3; a possible D gene is TRBD2 (6 bases). The sequence was collected from a woman aged 18-29 years in good health. Material for sequencing was blood. CDR3 region: CASSFTGDTDTQYF. DNA of the CDR3: TGCGCCAGCAGCTTTACGGGGGACACAGATACGCAGTATTTT.